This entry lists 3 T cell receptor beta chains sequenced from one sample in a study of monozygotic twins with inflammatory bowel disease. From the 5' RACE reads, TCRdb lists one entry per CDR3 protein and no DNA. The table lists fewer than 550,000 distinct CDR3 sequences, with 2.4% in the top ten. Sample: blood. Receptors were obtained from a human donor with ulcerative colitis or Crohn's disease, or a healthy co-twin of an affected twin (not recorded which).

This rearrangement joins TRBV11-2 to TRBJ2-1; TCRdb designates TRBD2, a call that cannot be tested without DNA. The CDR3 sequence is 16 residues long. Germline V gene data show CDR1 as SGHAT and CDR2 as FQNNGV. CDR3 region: CASSSRLAGVYNEQFF.

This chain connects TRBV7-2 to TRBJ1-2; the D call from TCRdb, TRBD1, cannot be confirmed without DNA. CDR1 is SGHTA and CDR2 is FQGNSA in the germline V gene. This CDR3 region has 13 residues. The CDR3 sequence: CASSLDDPGSYTF.

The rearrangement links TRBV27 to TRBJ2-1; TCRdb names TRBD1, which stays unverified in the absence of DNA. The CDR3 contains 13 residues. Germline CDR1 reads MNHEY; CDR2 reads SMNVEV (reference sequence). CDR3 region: CASTPDRGNEQFF.